Below, 24 T cell receptor beta chains from the same sample are listed, as sequenced in a study of blood T cell repertoires in COVID-19. The method was immunoSEQ multiplex PCR; TCRdb's version includes in-frame clones alone and lacks a portion of them. The table has 200,000 or so clones, roughly 80% seen once. Sequenced input: PBMCs or T cells enriched from blood (not recorded which). All receptors derive from a woman aged 50 to 60 who had been exposed to COVID-19.

V is TRBV11-2 and J is TRBJ1-1; D is perhaps TRBD1 (6 bases). The V end lost 3 bases, the J end lost 4 bases, and 12 bases lay between the germline ends. The germline V gene has CDR1 SGHAT and CDR2 FQNNGV. The CDR3 is made up of 14 amino acids. Here the CDR3 reads CASSFSQGSTEAFF. The CDR3 region has the DNA TGTGCCAGCAGCTTTTCACAGGGTAGCACTGAAGCTTTCTTT.

V gene TRBV7-9 combines with J gene TRBJ1-1, with D unclear. With 0 bases removed from V and 11 bases from J, the gap between germline ends came to 13 bases. Germline loops: CDR1 SEHNR, CDR2 FQNEAQ (reference sequence). The length of the CDR3 is 13 residues. CDR3 protein: CASSLALGGGAFF. The CDR3 coding sequence is TGTGCCAGCAGCTTAGCGCTGGGAGGAGGGGCTTTCTTT.

The chain employs TRBV10-3 and TRBJ1-1; D gene unclear. The CDR3 consists of 17 residues. CDR1 and CDR2 from the germline V gene are ENHRY and SYGVKD. The germline V and J ends were trimmed by 6 bases and 2 bases, with 22 bases remaining between them. This CDR3 reads CAISPRVRGPINTEAFF. Written as DNA, the CDR3 is TGTGCCATCAGCCCTAGAGTGCGCGGCCCTATTAACACTGAAGCTTTCTTT.

This chain joins TRBV6-6 and TRBJ2-6; D gene uncertain. This CDR3 is 14 amino acids long. Deletions cut 7 bases from V and 0 bases from J, with 7 bases between. Germline-derived CDR1 and CDR2 are MNHNY and SVGAGI (reference sequence). CDR3 in amino acids: CASIPDSGANVLTF. CDR3 DNA: TGTGCCAGCATTCCAGACTCTGGGGCCAACGTCCTGACTTTC.

This chain links TRBV7-2 with TRBJ2-1, with 7 bases fitting TRBD2. The germline V gene has CDR1 SGHTA and CDR2 FQGNSA. Unmatched junction bases numbered 8, after V lost 5 bases and J lost 4 bases. This CDR3 has 15 amino acids. CDR3 residues: CASSPLGGEYNEQFF. The CDR3 DNA follows: TGTGCCAGCAGCCCGTTGGGGGGGGAGTACAATGAGCAGTTCTTC.

This clone was recorded many times. DNA of the CDR3: TGTGCCTGGAGGCGGGGGGCCGGAGGCTACACCTTC. It yields the protein CAWRRGAGGYTF. This chain uses TRBV7-9 with TRBJ1-2, with D perhaps matching TRBD1 (6 bases). CDR3 length: 12 amino acids. Germline V gives CDR1 SEHNR, CDR2 FQNEAQ (reference sequence). Deletions cut 11 bases from V and 8 bases from J, with 18 bases between. The whole variable domain, remainder taken from reference TRBV7-9 and TRBJ1-2, is DTGVSQNPRHKITKRGQNVTFRCDPISEHNRLYWYRQTLGQGPEFLTYFQNEAQLEKSRLLSDRFSAERPKGSFSTLEIQRTEQGDSAMYLCAWRRGAGGYTFGSGTRLTVV.

Judged by abundance, this clone is medium-sized. The J gene is TRBJ1-1, the V gene TRBV7-8, with 7 positions matching TRBD1. Germline V lookup: CDR1 SGHVS, CDR2 FQNEAQ. CDR3 size: 14 residues. With 5 bases clipped from V and 5 bases from J, the junction kept 8 bases outside the gene matches. The CDR3 DNA reads TGTGCCAGCAGCCCATCCTCAGGGGGTACTGAAGCTTTCTTT. Protein sequence: CASSPSSGGTEAFF.

The CDR3 reads CASSQVRGFTEAFF. CDR3 nucleotide sequence: TGTGCCAGCAGCCAAGTTCGGGGGTTCACTGAAGCTTTCTTT. The chain combines TRBV4-2 with TRBJ1-1, with D tentatively TRBD1 (5 bases). This CDR3 comprises 14 residues. Per germline, CDR1 LGHNA and CDR2 YNFKEQ. The V and J ends lost 1 base and 4 bases respectively, with 10 bases between them.

In this sample, this clone turned up once. The V call is TRBV6-5, the J call TRBJ1-2; D is unclear. Germline CDR1 reads MNHEY; CDR2 reads SVGAGI. The CDR3 has 11 residues. V was clipped by 5 bases and J by 7 bases, with 8 bases between them. DNA of the CDR3: TGTGCCAGCAGTCCCCCGGGTGGCTACACCTTC. Its protein product is CASSPPGGYTF.

The chain couples TRBV4-1 to TRBJ2-3; D possibly corresponds to TRBD1 (6 bases). Germline CDR1 reads MGHRA; CDR2 reads YSYEKL. Between the trimmed V and J ends, which lost 4 bases and 2 bases, there was a span of 22 bases. The CDR3 totals 18 residues. CDR3 amino acids: CASSRSVIQGVDTDTQYF. Written as DNA, the CDR3 is TGCGCCAGCAGCCGATCGGTAATACAGGGTGTCGACACAGATACGCAGTATTTT.

The count of this clone is one. The V and J genes are TRBV6-5 and TRBJ2-1; D is undetermined. The CDR3 has 15 amino acids. Trimming left V 2 bases short and J 2 bases short, with 10 bases between. Germline V gene sequence: CDR1 MNHEY, CDR2 SVGAGI. The CDR3 is CASSYRPAPYNEQFF. The CDR3 nucleotides are TGTGCCAGCAGTTACCGGCCAGCGCCCTACAATGAGCAGTTCTTC.

The chain combines TRBV4-2 with TRBJ2-7, with D possibly TRBD2 on 5 matching bases. Trimming pared 4 bases from V and 3 bases from J, leaving 10 bases between. The CDR3 consists of 13 residues. Germline CDR1 is LGHNA and CDR2 is YNFKEQ. In DNA, the CDR3 is TGTGCCAGCAGCCGGGAGCGCGACTACGAGCAGTACTTC. It specifies CASSRERDYEQYF.

The V call is TRBV5-1, the J call TRBJ2-5; no definite D call. The germline V gene encodes CDR1 SGHRS and CDR2 YFSETQ. This CDR3 spans 13 amino acids. V was trimmed by 2 bases and J by 4 bases, leaving 9 bases between them. The CDR3 DNA reads as TGCGCCAGCAGCTTCGCACCCGGAGAGACCCAGTACTTC. Its translation is CASSFAPGETQYF. Drawing the rest from reference TRBV5-1 and TRBJ2-5, the complete variable domain is KAGVTQTPRYLIKTRGQQVTLSCSPISGHRSVSWYQQTPGQGLQFLFEYFSETQRNKGNFPGRFSGRQFSNSRSEMNVSTLELGDSALYLCASSFAPGETQYFGPGTRLLVL.

This clone was seen more than once but under ten times. This chain joins TRBV3-1 (or the pseudogene TRBV3-2) and TRBJ2-7; D may be TRBD2 (5 bases). With 2 bases removed from V and 2 bases from J, the gap between germline ends came to 7 bases. In germline, CDR1 is LGHDT, CDR2 YNNKEL (reference sequence). The CDR3 contains 13 residues. Written as DNA, the CDR3 is TGTGCCAGCAGCCAAAGGACTCCCTACGAGCAGTACTTC. It encodes CASSQRTPYEQYF.

The chain links TRBV20-1 to TRBJ1-2, with D perhaps TRBD1 (5 bases). The V end was cut by 3 bases, the J end by 10 bases, with 18 bases between. CDR1 and CDR2 (germline): DFQATT, SNEGSKA (reference sequence). The CDR3 spans 13 residues. Here the CDR3 reads CSASSVITGPYTF. The CDR3 DNA reads TGCAGTGCTAGTTCTGTCATCACAGGTCCCTACACCTTC.

In its sample, this clone was seen once. The CDR3 loop reads CASSQETGGFCYGYTF. CDR3 sequence (DNA): TGTGCCAGCAGCCAAGAGACAGGGGGCTTTTGCTATGGCTACACCTTC. J is TRBJ1-2 and V is TRBV3-1 (or the pseudogene TRBV3-2); 10 bases are a match to TRBD1. The germline gives CDR1 LGHDT, CDR2 YNNKEL (reference sequence). Trimming at V came to 0 bases and at J to 4 bases, leaving 5 bases not matched to a gene. This CDR3 contains 16 residues.

V usage is TRBV28 and J usage is TRBJ2-3; 9 bases match TRBD2. The CDR3 spans 15 residues. Germline lookup yields CDR1 MDHEN and CDR2 SYDVKM. V trimming: 5 bases; J trimming: 8 bases; junction bases outside the gene matches: 11. The DNA for the CDR3 is TGTGCCAGCAGTCCCCAGAGCGGGGGGCGCGGTACGCAGTATTTT. This translates into CASSPQSGGRGTQYF.

This clone was found a few times. The germline gene is not matched at one end of the junction; a read error may be the cause. The rearrangement uses TRBV30 and TRBJ2-2; D possibly corresponds to TRBD2 (6 bases). Germline V lookup: CDR1 GTSNPN, CDR2 SVGIG (reference sequence). The CDR3 is 14 residues long. The chain's CDR3 is CAGRSQGGTGELFF. The CDR3 DNA follows: TGTGCCGGGAGGTCGCAGGGTGGCACCGGGGAGCTGTTTTTT.

The count of this clone is one. The sample has other DNA sequences that encode this CDR3 too. The CDR3 sequence: CSAALGDEQFF. Written as DNA, the CDR3 is TGCAGTGCAGCCCTCGGGGATGAGCAGTTCTTC. This chain joins TRBV20-1 and TRBJ2-1, with a possible D match to TRBD2 (5 bases). V shed 6 bases and J shed 8 bases, with 11 bases lying between them. This CDR3 contains 11 residues. Germline lookup yields CDR1 DFQATT and CDR2 SNEGSKA (reference sequence).

The V call is TRBV5-1, the J call TRBJ1-2; TRBD1 agrees at 8 bases. Losses at the gene ends were 5 bases for V and 7 bases for J; bases not matched to a gene: 10. Germline assignment: CDR1 SGHRS and CDR2 YFSETQ. CDR3 length: 14 residues. CDR3 loop: CASRTRQGASGYTF. The CDR3, as DNA: TGCGCCAGCAGGACCCGGCAGGGGGCAAGTGGCTACACCTTC.

This clone has more than one count but fewer than ten. The chain links TRBV5-8 to TRBJ1-3, with a tentative D call TRBD1 (5 bases). This CDR3 contains 16 residues. V was cut by 3 bases and J by 2 bases, with 15 bases left in between. Germline loops: CDR1 SGHTS, CDR2 YDEGEE. CDR3 loop: CASSWGSPGPGNTIYF. The CDR3 DNA reads TGTGCCAGCAGCTGGGGCAGCCCGGGTCCTGGAAACACCATATATTTT.

The chain carries TRBV7-3 and TRBJ2-1, with TRBD2 identical over 9 bases. This CDR3 is built from 14 residues. Germline trimming cut 5 bases from V and 5 bases from J; bases unmatched to any gene: 4. CDR1 and CDR2 from the germline V gene are SGHTA and FQGTGA. DNA for the CDR3: TGTGCCAGCAGCCCCGGGACTAGCCACAATGAGCAGTTCTTC. This translates into CASSPGTSHNEQFF. Combining the CDR3 with reference TRBV7-3 and TRBJ2-1 gives the whole variable domain GAGVSQTPSNKVTEKGKYVELRCDPISGHTALYWYRQSLGQGPEFLIYFQGTGAADDSGLPNDRFFAVRPEGSVSTLKIQRTERGDSAVYLCASSPGTSHNEQFFGPGTRLTVL.

In the case of this clone: At one of its ends the junction is not consistent with the germline gene, which may arise from a read error. The chain uses TRBV7-2 and TRBJ1-2; TRBD1 agrees at 10 bases. Per germline, CDR1 SGHTA and CDR2 FQGNSA. The CDR3 is made up of 14 amino acids. In DNA form, the CDR3 reads TGTGCCAGCAGCTTTTGGGGGACAGGGGTCATCTCCCACTTC. Its translation is CASSFWGTGVISHF.

This chain uses TRBV27 with TRBJ2-3; D perhaps matches TRBD2 (5 bases). V lost 6 bases to trimming and J lost 0 bases, with 13 bases between them. Per germline, CDR1 MNHEY and CDR2 SMNVEV (reference sequence). This CDR3 is built from 15 residues. CDR3 DNA sequence: TGTGCCAGCAGAAATGGCGGGCAGAGCACAGATACGCAGTATTTT. It encodes CASRNGGQSTDTQYF.